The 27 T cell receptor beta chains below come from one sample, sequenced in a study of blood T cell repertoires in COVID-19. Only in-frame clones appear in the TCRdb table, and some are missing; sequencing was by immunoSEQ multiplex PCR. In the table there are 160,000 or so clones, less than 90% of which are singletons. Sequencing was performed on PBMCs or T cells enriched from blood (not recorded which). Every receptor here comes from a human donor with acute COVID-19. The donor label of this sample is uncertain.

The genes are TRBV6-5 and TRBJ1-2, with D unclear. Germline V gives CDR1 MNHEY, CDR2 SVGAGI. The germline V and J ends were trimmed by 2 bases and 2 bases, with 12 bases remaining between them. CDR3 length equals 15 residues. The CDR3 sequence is CASSYAAGRNYGYTF. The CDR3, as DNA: TGTGCCAGCAGTTACGCGGCCGGTAGAAACTATGGCTACACCTTC.

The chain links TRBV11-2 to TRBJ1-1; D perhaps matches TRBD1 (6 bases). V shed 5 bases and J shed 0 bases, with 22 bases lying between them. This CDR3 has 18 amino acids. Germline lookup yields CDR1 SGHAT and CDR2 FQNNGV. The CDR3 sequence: CASSPSRTDQILNTEAFF. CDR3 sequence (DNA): TGTGCCAGCAGCCCGTCCCGGACAGACCAGATTTTGAACACTGAAGCTTTCTTT.

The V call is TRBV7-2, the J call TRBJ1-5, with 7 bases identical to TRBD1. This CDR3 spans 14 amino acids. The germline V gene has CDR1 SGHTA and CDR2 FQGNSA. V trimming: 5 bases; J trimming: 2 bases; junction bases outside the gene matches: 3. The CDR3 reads CASSTGQGNQPQHF. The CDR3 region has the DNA TGTGCCAGCAGCACTGGACAGGGCAATCAGCCCCAGCATTTT.

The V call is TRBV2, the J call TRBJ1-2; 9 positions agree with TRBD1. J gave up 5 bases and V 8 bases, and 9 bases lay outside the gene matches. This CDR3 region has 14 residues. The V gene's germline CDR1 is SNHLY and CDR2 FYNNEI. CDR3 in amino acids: CASSKQGARYGYTF. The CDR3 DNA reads TGTGCCAGCTCCAAACAGGGGGCTAGATATGGCTACACCTTC. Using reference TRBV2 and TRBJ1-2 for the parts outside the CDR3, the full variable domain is EPEVTQTPSHQVTQMGQEVILRCVPISNHLYFYWYRQILGQKVEFLVSFYNNEISEKSEIFDDQFSVERPDGSNFTLKIRSTKLEDSAMYFCASSKQGARYGYTFGSGTRLTVV.

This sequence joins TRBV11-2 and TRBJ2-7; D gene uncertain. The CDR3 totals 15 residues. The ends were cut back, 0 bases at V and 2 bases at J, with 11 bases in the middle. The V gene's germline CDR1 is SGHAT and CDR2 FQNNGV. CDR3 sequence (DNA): TGTGCCAGCAGCTTAGAGAGACACATCACCTACGAGCAGTACTTC. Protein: CASSLERHITYEQYF.

The CDR3 nucleotides are TGTGCCAGCAGCGCCCGGACAGTTTTCACAGATACGCAGTATTTT. Protein: CASSARTVFTDTQYF. The chain links TRBV9 to TRBJ2-3, with TRBD1 as a possible D gene (6 bases). CDR1 is SGDLS and CDR2 is YYNGEE in the germline V gene. The CDR3 spans 15 residues. Trimming cost V 3 bases and J 2 bases, with 13 bases left between them.

The CDR3 region is CASSIEGTNTGELFF. In DNA, the CDR3 is TGTGCCAGTAGTATAGAGGGCACGAACACCGGGGAGCTGTTTTTT. The chain joins TRBV19 to TRBJ2-2; D gene ambiguous. V lost 0 bases to trimming and J lost 0 bases, with 5 bases between them. The CDR3 totals 15 residues. Germline V CDR1 and CDR2: LNHDA, SQIVND (reference sequence).

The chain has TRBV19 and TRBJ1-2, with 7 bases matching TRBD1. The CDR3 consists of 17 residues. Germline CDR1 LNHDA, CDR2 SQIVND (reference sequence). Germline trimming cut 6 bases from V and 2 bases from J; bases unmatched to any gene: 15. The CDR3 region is CASRRRGADRPNYGYTF. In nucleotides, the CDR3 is TGTGCCAGTAGGAGGAGGGGAGCGGACAGGCCGAACTATGGCTACACCTTC.

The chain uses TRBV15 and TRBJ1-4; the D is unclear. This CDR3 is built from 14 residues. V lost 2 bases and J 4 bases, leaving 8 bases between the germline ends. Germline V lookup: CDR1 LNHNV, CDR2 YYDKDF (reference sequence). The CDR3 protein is CATSRRGINEKLFF. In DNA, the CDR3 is TGTGCCACCAGCAGAAGAGGGATTAATGAAAAACTGTTTTTT.

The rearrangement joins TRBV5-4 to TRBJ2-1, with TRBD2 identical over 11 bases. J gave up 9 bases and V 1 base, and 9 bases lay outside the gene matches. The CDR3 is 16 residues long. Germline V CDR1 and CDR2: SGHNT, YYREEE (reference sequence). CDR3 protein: CASSLKALAGAREQFF. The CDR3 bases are TGTGCCAGCAGCTTGAAAGCACTAGCGGGGGCCCGTGAGCAGTTCTTC.

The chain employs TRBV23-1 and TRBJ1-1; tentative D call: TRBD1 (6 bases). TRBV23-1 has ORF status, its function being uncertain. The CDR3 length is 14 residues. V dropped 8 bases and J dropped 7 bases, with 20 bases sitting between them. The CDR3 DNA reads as TGCGCCAGCCCCGCCCGGGGGGGGCGGATTGAAGCTTTCTTT. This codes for CASPARGGRIEAFF.

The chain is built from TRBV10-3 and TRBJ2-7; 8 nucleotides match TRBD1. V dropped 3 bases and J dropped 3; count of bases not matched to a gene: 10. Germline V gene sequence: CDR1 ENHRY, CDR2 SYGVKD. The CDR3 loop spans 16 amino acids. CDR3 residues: CAISDPGQVLDYEQYF. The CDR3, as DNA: TGTGCCATCAGTGATCCGGGACAGGTTTTAGACTACGAGCAGTACTTC.

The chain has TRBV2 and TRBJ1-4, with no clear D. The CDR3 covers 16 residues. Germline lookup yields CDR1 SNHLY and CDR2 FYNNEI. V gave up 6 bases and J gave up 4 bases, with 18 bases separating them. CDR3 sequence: CASRANLEGVNEKLFF. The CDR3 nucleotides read TGTGCCAGCAGAGCTAACCTAGAGGGAGTTAATGAAAAACTGTTTTTT.

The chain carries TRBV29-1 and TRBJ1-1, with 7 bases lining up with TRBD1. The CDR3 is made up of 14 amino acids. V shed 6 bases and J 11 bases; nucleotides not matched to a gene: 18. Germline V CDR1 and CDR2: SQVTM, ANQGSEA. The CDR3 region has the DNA TGCAGCGTAGTCACCACAGGGGTAGCAATGAAGGCTTTCTTT. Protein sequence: CSVVTTGVAMKAFF.

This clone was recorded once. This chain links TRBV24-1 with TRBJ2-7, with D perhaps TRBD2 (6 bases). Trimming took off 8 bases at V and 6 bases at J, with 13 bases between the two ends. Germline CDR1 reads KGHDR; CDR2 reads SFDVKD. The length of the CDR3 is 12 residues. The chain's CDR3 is CATKQEGPEQYF. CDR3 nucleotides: TGTGCCACCAAACAGGAGGGGCCCGAGCAGTACTTC.

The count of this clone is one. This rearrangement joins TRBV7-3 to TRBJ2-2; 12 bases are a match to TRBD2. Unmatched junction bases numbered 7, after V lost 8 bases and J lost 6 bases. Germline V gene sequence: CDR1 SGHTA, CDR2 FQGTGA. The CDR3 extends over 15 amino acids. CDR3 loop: CASCPSGGAAGELFF. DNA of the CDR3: TGTGCCAGCTGTCCTAGCGGGGGGGCCGCCGGGGAGCTGTTTTTT. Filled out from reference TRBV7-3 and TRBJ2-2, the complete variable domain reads GAGVSQTPSNKVTEKGKYVELRCDPISGHTALYWYRQSLGQGPEFLIYFQGTGAADDSGLPNDRFFAVRPEGSVSTLKIQRTERGDSAVYLCASCPSGGAAGELFFGEGSRLTVL.

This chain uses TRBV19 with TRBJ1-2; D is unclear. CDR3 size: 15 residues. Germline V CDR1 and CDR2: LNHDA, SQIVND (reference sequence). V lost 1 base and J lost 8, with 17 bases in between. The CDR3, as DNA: TGTGCCAGTAGTATAGGCGGTGGAAGATCTGCCGGCTACACCTTC. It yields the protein CASSIGGGRSAGYTF.

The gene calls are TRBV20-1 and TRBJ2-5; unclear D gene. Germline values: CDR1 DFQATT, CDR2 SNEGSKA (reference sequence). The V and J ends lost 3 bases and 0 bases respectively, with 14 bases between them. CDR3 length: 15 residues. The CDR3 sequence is CSASSPSLYQETQYF. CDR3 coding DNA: TGCAGTGCTAGTTCCCCTAGTCTTTACCAAGAGACCCAGTACTTC.

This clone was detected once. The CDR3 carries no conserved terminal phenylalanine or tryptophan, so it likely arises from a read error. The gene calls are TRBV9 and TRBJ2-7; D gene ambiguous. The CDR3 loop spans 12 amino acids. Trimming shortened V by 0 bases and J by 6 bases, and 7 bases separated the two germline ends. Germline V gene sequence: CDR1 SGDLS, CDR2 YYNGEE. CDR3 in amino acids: CASSVDGAEQYL. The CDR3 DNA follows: TGTGCCAGCAGCGTAGATGGAGCCGAGCAGTACCTC.

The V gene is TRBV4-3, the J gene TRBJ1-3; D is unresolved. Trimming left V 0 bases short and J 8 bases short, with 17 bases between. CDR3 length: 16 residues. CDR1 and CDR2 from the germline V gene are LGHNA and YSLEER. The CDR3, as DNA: TGCGCCAGCAGCCAAGATCTACGTTTCCCGGGTCACACCATATATTTT. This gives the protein CASSQDLRFPGHTIYF.

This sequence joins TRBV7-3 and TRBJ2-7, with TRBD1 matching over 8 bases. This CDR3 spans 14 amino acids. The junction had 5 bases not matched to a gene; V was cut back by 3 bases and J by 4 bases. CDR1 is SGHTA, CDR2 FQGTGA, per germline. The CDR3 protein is CASSFGTGPYEQYF. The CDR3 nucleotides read TGTGCCAGCAGCTTCGGGACAGGCCCTTACGAGCAGTACTTC.

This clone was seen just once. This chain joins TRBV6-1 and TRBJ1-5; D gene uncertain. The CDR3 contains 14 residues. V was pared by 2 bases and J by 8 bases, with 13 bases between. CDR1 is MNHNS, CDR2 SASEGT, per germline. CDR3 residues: CASSEKAPREPQHF. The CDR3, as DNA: TGTGCCAGCAGTGAAAAGGCCCCGCGGGAGCCCCAGCATTTT.

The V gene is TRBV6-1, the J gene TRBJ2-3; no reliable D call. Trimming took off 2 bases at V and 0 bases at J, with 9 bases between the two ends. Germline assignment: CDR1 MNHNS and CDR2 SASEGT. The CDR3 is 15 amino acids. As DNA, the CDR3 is TGTGCCAGCAGTGAATCGGCTAGAAGCACAGATACGCAGTATTTT. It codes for CASSESARSTDTQYF.

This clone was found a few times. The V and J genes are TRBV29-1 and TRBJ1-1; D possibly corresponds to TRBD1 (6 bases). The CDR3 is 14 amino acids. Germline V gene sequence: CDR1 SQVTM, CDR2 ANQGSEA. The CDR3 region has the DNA TGCAGAGCAGCTCCAGGGGCGGGGAACACTGAAGCTTTCTTT. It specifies CRAAPGAGNTEAFF.

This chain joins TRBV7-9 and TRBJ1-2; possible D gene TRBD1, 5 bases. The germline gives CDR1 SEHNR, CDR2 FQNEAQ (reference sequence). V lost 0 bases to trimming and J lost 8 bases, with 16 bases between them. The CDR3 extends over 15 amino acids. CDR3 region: CASSLAGSTGQGYTF. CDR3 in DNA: TGTGCCAGCAGCTTAGCTGGCTCTACAGGACAAGGCTACACCTTC.

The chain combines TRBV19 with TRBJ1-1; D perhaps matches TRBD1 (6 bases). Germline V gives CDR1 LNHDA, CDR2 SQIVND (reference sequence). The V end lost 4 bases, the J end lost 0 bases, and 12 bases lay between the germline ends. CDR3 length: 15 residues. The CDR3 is CASSTPDSMNTEAFF. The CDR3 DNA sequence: TGTGCCAGTAGTACCCCGGACAGCATGAACACTGAAGCTTTCTTT. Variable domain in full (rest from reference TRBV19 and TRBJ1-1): DGGITQSPKYLFRKEGQNVTLSCEQNLNHDAMYWYRQDPGQGLRLIYYSQIVNDFQKGDIAEGYSVSREKKESFPLTVTSAQKNPTAFYLCASSTPDSMNTEAFFGQGTRLTVV.

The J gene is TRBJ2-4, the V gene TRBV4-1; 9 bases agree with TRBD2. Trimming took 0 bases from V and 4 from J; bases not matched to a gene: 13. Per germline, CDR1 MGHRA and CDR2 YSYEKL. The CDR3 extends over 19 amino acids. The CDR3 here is CASSQDRGYSGGRKNIQYF. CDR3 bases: TGCGCCAGCAGCCAAGATCGGGGTTATAGCGGGGGACGGAAAAACATTCAGTACTTC.